The entry that follows covers one T cell receptor (beta chain) sequence. This sample was taken from a study of CD8 T cells in Susac syndrome. Reverse transcription used about 0.45 to 1 ug RNA and random hexamers. Amplification of TCR beta CDR3 across 54 Vbeta and 13 Jbeta was performed with immunoSEQ multiplex PCR. TCRdb called the immunoSEQ multiplex PCR reads again in MiXCR, with one record for every CDR3 protein. Of 160,000 or so distinct CDR3 sequences detected, 93% appear once; the ten largest clones hold around 0.13%. Per the germline V gene, CDR1 is DFQATT and CDR2 is SNEGSKA (reference sequence). This CDR3 region has 17 residues. With V trimmed by 4 bases and J by 0 bases, 12 bases remained unmatched. TEMRA cells were FACS-enriched, with CD8+ and CD4+ T cells isolated negatively.

Sequencing was performed on CD4+ T cells from PBMCs. V gene TRBV20-1 combines with J gene TRBJ1-1, with 9 bases aligning to TRBD1. This TCR was sampled from a human donor in good health. The CDR3 nucleotides read TGCAGTGCTACGGACGCAGGGACAGGGCCTTTGAACACTGAAGCTTTCTTT. Protein product: CSATDAGTGPLNTEAFF.